Given below is one T cell receptor beta chain in context. Its target is not known. This entry is derived from a study of cytomegalovirus exposure and HLA in healthy donors. Study observations and caveats: Clonal expansion, a later analysis showed, was greater in HLA-associated TCR beta chains than in equally common others.

Amplification used 60 Vbeta primers and 13 Jbeta primers. Original methodology: In a later analysis, approximately 80 million unique TCR beta chains included roughly 11 million shared by two or more donors. Clones were sequenced by immunoSEQ multiplex PCR, and TCRdb holds only the in-frame ones, with some missing. V and J calls plus clone size are reproduced from that table; the DNA served to infer D and trimming. This sample's clone table lists about 160,000 clones. The V gene lost 3 bases and the J gene lost 14 bases, with 11 bases spanning the gap. The CDR3 totals 12 residues. The V gene's germline CDR1 is SNHLY and CDR2 FYNNEI.

Sequencing was performed on PBMCs. The receptor comes from a woman aged 60-75 years in good health and CMV-seronegative. The rearrangement joins TRBV2 to TRBJ1-6; D uncertain. The chain's CDR3 is CASSDSHGALHF. The CDR3 bases are TGTGCCAGCAGTGATTCGCACGGGGCCCTCCACTTT.